A single sample is the source of the 31 T cell receptor beta chains below, sequenced in a study of beta chain features in type 1 diabetes. Expressed TCRB transcripts got sequenced, as all isolated RNA was reverse transcribed. Sequencing used immunoSEQ multiplex PCR; TCRdb keeps in-frame clones, though not all of them. In the table there are under 400,000 clones, 20% of which are singletons. Sequenced: naive CD4+ T cells from blood. The source is a woman under 30 in good health.

Only a few counts were recorded for this clone. The chain employs TRBV4-1 and TRBJ2-2, with 8 bases matching TRBD1. Trimming at V came to 3 bases and at J to 6 bases, leaving 6 bases not matched to a gene. This CDR3 is built from 15 residues. Germline-derived CDR1 and CDR2 are MGHRA and YSYEKL. CDR3 amino acids: CASSHLTGVAGELFF. In nucleotides, the CDR3 is TGCGCCAGCAGCCACTTGACAGGGGTTGCCGGGGAGCTGTTTTTT.

In this sample, this clone turned up a few times. The rearrangement joins TRBV9 to TRBJ2-5; the match to TRBD2 covers 7 bases. The CDR3 has 16 residues. The germline CDR1 and CDR2 sequences are SGDLS and YYNGEE. The V and J ends lost 4 bases and 1 base, in that order; junction bases with no gene match: 10. The CDR3 spells CASSPRGGAFQETQYF. The CDR3 DNA follows: TGTGCCAGCAGCCCCCGGGGAGGGGCCTTCCAAGAGACCCAGTACTTC.

This clone was seen a handful of times. V gene TRBV30 combines with J gene TRBJ2-1; 13 bases line up with TRBD2. The ends lost 8 bases at V and 5 bases at J; junction bases unmatched: 15. Germline V gene lookup returns CDR1 GTSNPN and CDR2 SVGIG (reference sequence). CDR3 length: 17 amino acids. CDR3 residues: CAGGTSGNYRIDNEQFF. The CDR3 DNA reads as TGTGCCGGAGGGACTAGCGGGAACTACCGCATTGACAATGAGCAGTTCTTC. Full variable domain (remainder filled in from reference TRBV30 and TRBJ2-1): SQTIHQWPATLVQPVGSPLSLECTVEGTSNPNLYWYRQAAGRGLQLLFYSVGIGQISSEVPQNLSASRPQDRQFILSSKKLLLSDSGFYLCAGGTSGNYRIDNEQFFGPGTRLTVL.

A few counts support this clone. The V and J genes are TRBV9 and TRBJ2-1; 8 nucleotides match TRBD2. The junction had 10 bases not matched to a gene; V was cut back by 0 bases and J by 5 bases. CDR3 size: 17 residues. The germline V gene encodes CDR1 SGDLS and CDR2 YYNGEE. The CDR3 DNA reads as TGTGCCAGCAGCGTAGGTGGAGGGACTAGTCCTCACAATGAGCAGTTCTTC. This codes for CASSVGGGTSPHNEQFF. Drawing the rest from reference TRBV9 and TRBJ2-1, the complete variable domain is DSGVTQTPKHLITATGQRVTLRCSPRSGDLSVYWYQQSLDQGLQFLIQYYNGEERAKGNILERFSAQQFPDLHSELNLSSLELGDSALYFCASSVGGGTSPHNEQFFGPGTRLTVL.

The chain links TRBV6-1 to TRBJ1-3, with D possibly matching TRBD1 (6 bases). The V gene lost 2 bases and the J gene lost 1 base, with 15 bases spanning the gap. This CDR3 is built from 17 residues. The germline gives CDR1 MNHNS, CDR2 SASEGT. CDR3 amino acids: CASSESQGFGSGNTIYF. The CDR3 DNA reads as TGTGCCAGCAGTGAATCACAGGGCTTTGGATCTGGAAACACCATATATTTT.

The gene calls are TRBV5-1 and TRBJ2-6, with D perhaps matching TRBD2 (5 bases). The CDR3 contains 12 residues. Deletions cut 3 bases from V and 13 bases from J, with 11 bases between. Per germline, CDR1 SGHRS and CDR2 YFSETQ. DNA of the CDR3: TGCGCCAGCAGCTCGGGGAACAAGGTCCTGACTTTC. Protein sequence: CASSSGNKVLTF.

This clone was counted between two and nine times. This chain connects TRBV2 to TRBJ2-5; TRBD1 matches 8 bases. Germline V lookup: CDR1 SNHLY, CDR2 FYNNEI. The length of the CDR3 is 14 residues. V was pared by 5 bases and J by 4 bases, with 6 bases of the junction left unmatched. CDR3 amino acids: CASSLDRGGETQYF. CDR3 DNA: TGTGCCAGCAGTTTAGACAGGGGTGGAGAGACCCAGTACTTC. The entire variable domain, with the rest obtained from reference TRBV2 and TRBJ2-5, is as follows: EPEVTQTPSHQVTQMGQEVILRCVPISNHLYFYWYRQILGQKVEFLVSFYNNEISEKSEIFDDQFSVERPDGSNFTLKIRSTKLEDSAMYFCASSLDRGGETQYFGPGTRLLVL.

This sequence joins TRBV4-2 and TRBJ2-7, with 8 bases that match TRBD2. This CDR3 region has 17 residues. J gave up 1 base and V 1 base, and 9 bases lay outside the gene matches. The germline CDR1 and CDR2 sequences are LGHNA and YNFKEQ. This CDR3 reads CASSQGPTSGGSYEQYF. CDR3 coding DNA: TGTGCCAGCAGCCAAGGCCCCACTAGCGGTGGATCCTACGAGCAGTACTTC.

This clone was detected only a few times. DNA of the CDR3: TGTGCCAGCAGCCAGTCTAGCGGGAGAACTTACGAGCAGTACTTC. Its protein product is CASSQSSGRTYEQYF. The rearrangement uses TRBV14 and TRBJ2-7; TRBD2 matches at 10 bases. V dropped 3 bases and J dropped 4; count of bases not matched to a gene: 6. Germline CDR1 is SGHDN and CDR2 is FVKESK. There are 15 residues in the CDR3.

The genes are TRBV6-5 and TRBJ2-5, with TRBD2 matching 7 bases. The CDR3 extends over 14 amino acids. J was trimmed by 3 bases and V by 2 bases; bases with no gene match: 3. The V gene's germline CDR1 is MNHEY and CDR2 SVGAGI. CDR3 in amino acids: CASSYGGSEETQYF. In DNA form, the CDR3 reads TGTGCCAGCAGTTACGGCGGGAGTGAAGAGACCCAGTACTTC.

V is TRBV6-5 and J is TRBJ1-2; D gene uncertain. V gave up 3 bases and J gave up 0 bases, with 8 bases separating them. From germline, CDR1 is MNHEY and CDR2 SVGAGI. CDR3 size: 14 residues. The CDR3 sequence: CASSYIPSNYGYTF. The DNA of the CDR3 is TGTGCCAGCAGTTATATCCCGTCTAACTATGGCTACACCTTC.

This clone was counted between two and nine times. The V gene is TRBV30, the J gene TRBJ2-5; 9 bases are a match to TRBD1. Trimming took 3 bases from V and 2 from J; bases not matched to a gene: 7. The germline CDR1 and CDR2 sequences are GTSNPN and SVGIG (reference sequence). CDR3 length equals 15 residues. CDR3 coding DNA: TGTGCCTGGAGATACGGGACAGGGATACAAGAGACCCAGTACTTC. This codes for CAWRYGTGIQETQYF.

The V gene is TRBV5-1, the J gene TRBJ2-7; maybe TRBD1 (6 bases). The V and J ends lost 1 base and 4 bases respectively, with 18 bases between them. CDR1 and CDR2 from the germline V gene are SGHRS and YFSETQ. The CDR3 spans 16 residues. The CDR3: CASSLLTGNGQYEQYF. The CDR3 nucleotides read TGCGCCAGCAGCTTGCTAACCGGGAATGGACAGTACGAGCAGTACTTC.

This clone was found a few times. The chain joins TRBV5-1 to TRBJ2-7; 7 nucleotides line up with TRBD2. Germline V gene lookup returns CDR1 SGHRS and CDR2 YFSETQ. This CDR3 has 16 amino acids. With 1 base clipped from V and 4 bases from J, the junction kept 11 bases outside the gene matches. This chain's CDR3 is CASSLSLLSGDYEQYF. CDR3 sequence (DNA): TGCGCCAGCAGCTTGAGCCTCCTGAGCGGGGATTACGAGCAGTACTTC.

The table lists this clone with a few counts. V and J are TRBV5-5 and TRBJ2-2; 8 bases map to TRBD1. Looked up from germline, CDR1 is SGHKS and CDR2 is YYEKEE (reference sequence). CDR3 length equals 15 residues. The junction had 4 bases not matched to a gene; V was cut back by 2 bases and J by 4 bases. For the CDR3, the DNA is TGTGCCAGCAGCTTCAGGACAGGGCTCACCGGGGAGCTGTTTTTT. Translating it yields CASSFRTGLTGELFF.

This clone was detected a few times. This sequence joins TRBV9 and TRBJ2-7; D is perhaps TRBD1 (6 bases). The length of the CDR3 is 15 residues. V was cut by 0 bases and J by 5 bases, with 15 bases left in between. Germline values: CDR1 SGDLS, CDR2 YYNGEE. The CDR3, as DNA: TGTGCCAGCAGCGTAGGTTGGGACAAGACTGACGAGCAGTACTTC. This codes for CASSVGWDKTDEQYF.

This chain joins TRBV11-2 and TRBJ2-7, with a tentative D call TRBD2 (5 bases). CDR3 length: 15 residues. Germline values: CDR1 SGHAT, CDR2 FQNNGV. The V end was cut by 0 bases, the J end by 2 bases, with 11 bases between. The CDR3 protein is CASSLDLAEAYEQYF. The CDR3 DNA is TGTGCCAGCAGCTTAGATCTAGCCGAAGCCTACGAGCAGTACTTC.

This clone was counted a few times. The chain uses TRBV2 and TRBJ2-5; no reliable D call. V was trimmed by 9 bases and J by 3 bases, leaving 14 bases between them. Germline lookup yields CDR1 SNHLY and CDR2 FYNNEI. The CDR3 sequence is 13 residues long. As DNA, the CDR3 is TGTGCCAGTAAACCCGCGGCAGAAGAGACCCAGTACTTC. Encoded protein: CASKPAAEETQYF.

This clone was seen a few times. The chain has TRBV29-1 and TRBJ1-1; no firm D call. CDR1 SQVTM and CDR2 ANQGSEA come from the germline V gene. This CDR3 comprises 14 residues. Trimming left V 6 bases short and J 1 base short, with 15 bases between. The DNA of the CDR3 is TGCAGCGTCAGAGGGAGGGTCGGGAACACTGAAGCTTTCTTT. This gives the protein CSVRGRVGNTEAFF.

The chain is built from TRBV2 and TRBJ2-1; no definite D call. Germline lookup yields CDR1 SNHLY and CDR2 FYNNEI. Trimming cost V 6 bases and J 5 bases, with 14 bases left between them. CDR3 length: 14 residues. In DNA form, the CDR3 reads TGTGCCAGCAGAGAAACGACACAGAACAATGAGCAGTTCTTC. It codes for CASRETTQNNEQFF. Drawing the rest from reference TRBV2 and TRBJ2-1, the complete variable domain is EPEVTQTPSHQVTQMGQEVILRCVPISNHLYFYWYRQILGQKVEFLVSFYNNEISEKSEIFDDQFSVERPDGSNFTLKIRSTKLEDSAMYFCASRETTQNNEQFFGPGTRLTVL.

This clone came up a few times. This sequence joins TRBV6-1 and TRBJ2-6; the D gene is possibly TRBD1 (6 bases). CDR1 is MNHNS, CDR2 SASEGT, per germline. V lost 7 bases and J 2 bases, leaving 9 bases between the germline ends. The CDR3 spans 14 residues. For the CDR3, the DNA is TGTGCCAGCAAACAGGGAGCTGGGGCCAACGTCCTGACTTTC. Translating it yields CASKQGAGANVLTF.

This chain uses TRBV6-5 with TRBJ2-2, with no clear D. This CDR3 contains 13 residues. V was clipped by 7 bases and J by 7 bases, with 13 bases between them. Germline assignment: CDR1 MNHEY and CDR2 SVGAGI. The CDR3 loop reads CASTKQLIGELFF. The CDR3 region has the DNA TGTGCCAGCACCAAACAACTAATCGGGGAGCTGTTTTTT.

This clone was seen more than once but under ten times. The gene calls are TRBV9 and TRBJ2-7; D is uncertain. The CDR3 spans 12 residues. Trimming stripped 4 bases from V and 6 bases from J, with 11 bases between. Germline V gene lookup returns CDR1 SGDLS and CDR2 YYNGEE. The CDR3 bases are TGTGCCAGCAGCTTCACCGGTGGCGAGCAGTACTTC. This translates into CASSFTGGEQYF.

This clone was picked up one time. The V and J genes are TRBV9 and TRBJ2-1; perhaps TRBD2 as D (5 bases). Germline V CDR1 and CDR2: SGDLS, YYNGEE. The CDR3 sequence is 18 residues long. Trimming took 1 base from V and 0 from J, leaving 17 bases between them. The CDR3 region is CASSVNFEGLISYNEQFF. CDR3 DNA: TGTGCCAGCAGCGTAAATTTCGAGGGTCTCATCTCCTACAATGAGCAGTTCTTC.

This clone was seen more than once but under ten times. The rearrangement uses TRBV7-2 and TRBJ1-3; TRBD1 is a possible D gene (6 bases). The germline gives CDR1 SGHTA, CDR2 FQGNSA. The V end lost 0 bases, the J end lost 0 bases, and 9 bases lay between the germline ends. The CDR3 extends over 16 amino acids. CDR3 DNA: TGTGCCAGCAGCTTAGCACAGGGTTTCTCTGGAAACACCATATATTTT. This sequence encodes CASSLAQGFSGNTIYF. Full variable domain (remainder filled in from reference TRBV7-2 and TRBJ1-3): GAGVSQSPSNKVTEKGKDVELRCDPISGHTALYWYRQSLGQGLEFLIYFQGNSAPDKSGLPSDRFSAERTGGSVSTLTIQRTQQEDSAVYLCASSLAQGFSGNTIYFGEGSWLTVV.

This clone was recorded a few times. The chain carries TRBV9 and TRBJ2-1, with 9 bases identical to TRBD2. After removal of 3 bases from V and 3 bases from J, the junction contained 4 bases not matched to a gene. The germline CDR1 and CDR2 sequences are SGDLS and YYNGEE. This CDR3 contains 15 residues. The CDR3 nucleotides read TGTGCCAGCAGCGCCGGGACTAGCCGCTACAATGAGCAGTTCTTC. This translates into CASSAGTSRYNEQFF.

In the case of this clone: Other nucleotide sequences from this sample produce the same CDR3. The chain is built from TRBV6-5 and TRBJ1-2; TRBD1 agrees at 7 bases. This CDR3 spans 13 amino acids. Unmatched junction bases numbered 2, after V lost 4 bases and J lost 3 bases. Looked up from germline, CDR1 is MNHEY and CDR2 is SVGAGI. CDR3 nucleotides: TGTGCCAGCAGTTCCACAGGGGACTATGGCTACACCTTC. Residues: CASSSTGDYGYTF.

This clone came up a few times. This chain joins TRBV5-4 and TRBJ2-3; D uncertain. CDR1 is SGHNT and CDR2 is YYREEE in the germline V gene (reference sequence). Trimming took 5 bases from V and 4 from J, leaving 14 bases between them. The CDR3 consists of 14 residues. The CDR3 DNA is TGTGCCAGCAGGGAGCCTGGGTTAGCAGATACGCAGTATTTT. This codes for CASREPGLADTQYF.

The table lists this clone with a few counts. The J gene is TRBJ2-5, the V gene TRBV10-3; 9 bases agree with TRBD2. The length of the CDR3 is 15 residues. After removal of 10 bases from V and 5 bases from J, the junction contained 14 bases not matched to a gene. Germline V gene sequence: CDR1 ENHRY, CDR2 SYGVKD. The CDR3 nucleotides are TGTGCCACTCAACTAGCGGGTCCGACGGGGGAGACCCAGTACTTC. It specifies CATQLAGPTGETQYF.

Details on this clone: An end of the junction does not agree with germline; a read error may underlie this. V and J are TRBV5-4 and TRBJ2-1; TRBD2 matches 13 bases. The CDR3 has 13 amino acids. Germline values: CDR1 SGHNT, CDR2 YYREEE (reference sequence). DNA of the CDR3: TGTGCCAGCAGCTTAGGACTAGCGGGAGAGTATGTCTTC. It is translated as CASSLGLAGEYVF.

This clone was seen only a few times. V and J are TRBV7-2 and TRBJ2-5, with no clear D. This CDR3 spans 13 amino acids. Trimming shortened V by 3 bases and J by 5 bases, and 10 bases separated the two germline ends. Germline CDR1 reads SGHTA; CDR2 reads FQGNSA. CDR3 amino acids: CASSLSIEETQYF. The DNA for the CDR3 is TGTGCCAGCAGCTTGTCAATTGAGGAGACCCAGTACTTC.